This passage covers 26 T cell receptor beta chains from one sample sequenced in a study of T cell changes during pregnancy in multiple sclerosis. Profiled with immunoSEQ multiplex PCR; TCRdb holds only in-frame clones, not every one. The table includes over 20,000 clones, more than 70% detected once. The material was CD8+ T cells from peripheral blood mononuclear cells, obtained before pregnancy. Every receptor here comes from a female donor with multiple sclerosis, enrolled in a pregnancy study.

For the CDR3, the DNA is TGTGCCTGGAGTGTAGGACAGGGGTATGGCTACACCTTC. Protein: CAWSVGQGYGYTF. The chain employs TRBV30 and TRBJ1-2; 9 positions agree with TRBD1. CDR1 is GTSNPN and CDR2 is SVGIG in the germline V gene (reference sequence). There are 13 residues in the CDR3. V shed 0 bases and J 5 bases; nucleotides not matched to a gene: 1.

V usage is TRBV5-1 and J usage is TRBJ2-7, with 7 bases that match TRBD1. Germline CDR1 reads SGHRS; CDR2 reads YFSETQ. Germline trimming cut 3 bases from V and 3 bases from J; bases unmatched to any gene: 9. The CDR3 loop spans 15 amino acids. The CDR3 sequence: CASSSVQGINYEQYF. In DNA, the CDR3 is TGCGCCAGCAGCTCGGTACAGGGGATCAACTACGAGCAGTACTTC.

This clone occurred once. The gene calls are TRBV5-4 and TRBJ2-3; unclear D gene. V lost 4 bases to trimming and J lost 6 bases, with 18 bases between them. The CDR3 runs to 15 residues. In germline, CDR1 is SGHNT, CDR2 YYREEE (reference sequence). CDR3 amino acids: CASSVISSEADTQYF. The CDR3 DNA reads TGTGCCAGCAGCGTGATTTCTAGTGAGGCGGATACGCAGTATTTT.

The chain joins TRBV10-3 to TRBJ2-7; D is undetermined. The CDR3 is 14 residues long. V was clipped by 0 bases and J by 3 bases, with 9 bases between them. CDR1 and CDR2 (germline): ENHRY, SYGVKD. CDR3 residues: CAISESKFGYEQYF. The CDR3 DNA reads as TGTGCCATCAGTGAGTCGAAATTCGGCTACGAGCAGTACTTC.

V and J are TRBV10-2 and TRBJ2-7; 16 nucleotides match TRBD2. This CDR3 is 16 amino acids long. Trimming at V came to 6 bases and at J to 7 bases, leaving 9 bases not matched to a gene. Germline values: CDR1 WSHSY, CDR2 SAAADI. CDR3 sequence (DNA): TGCGCCAGCAGCATCGGGACTAGCGGGAGGGCCCGGGAGCAGTACTTC. Its translation: CASSIGTSGRAREQYF.

V usage is TRBV7-6 and J usage is TRBJ2-7, with 13 positions matching TRBD2. In germline, CDR1 is SGHVS, CDR2 FNYEAQ. CDR3 length equals 15 residues. Trimming took 1 base from V and 7 from J; bases not matched to a gene: 4. CDR3 region: CASSLGRTSGREQYF. CDR3 sequence (DNA): TGTGCCAGCAGCTTAGGCCGGACTAGCGGGAGAGAGCAGTACTTC.

The rearrangement links TRBV7-6 to TRBJ2-2; D perhaps matches TRBD1 (6 bases). Germline assignment: CDR1 SGHVS and CDR2 FNYEAQ. This CDR3 comprises 13 residues. The V end lost 7 bases, the J end lost 6 bases, and 12 bases lay between the germline ends. The CDR3 DNA reads as TGTGCCAGCAAAACACAGGGCCCCGGGGAGCTGTTTTTT. Translated, it gives CASKTQGPGELFF.

This clone was seen only once. V is TRBV6-1 and J is TRBJ2-4, with a tentative D call TRBD2 (6 bases). There are 16 residues in the CDR3. CDR1 MNHNS and CDR2 SASEGT come from the germline V gene. Trimming stripped 2 bases from V and 3 bases from J, with 14 bases between. CDR3 sequence: CASSELGGSGKNIQYF. CDR3 nucleotide sequence: TGTGCCAGCAGTGAATTGGGGGGATCCGGCAAAAACATTCAGTACTTC.

The genes are TRBV5-1 and TRBJ1-3, with D maybe TRBD1 (6 bases). Germline loops: CDR1 SGHRS, CDR2 YFSETQ. Trimming removed 4 bases from V and 0 bases from J, with 17 bases in between. There are 17 residues in the CDR3. CDR3 loop: CASSRTGKAPSGNTIYF. CDR3 nucleotide sequence: TGCGCCAGCAGCCGCACAGGGAAGGCCCCCTCTGGAAACACCATATATTTT.

The chain has TRBV11-2 and TRBJ2-1, with D unclear. The germline V gene has CDR1 SGHAT and CDR2 FQNNGV. The CDR3 is made up of 16 amino acids. The germline V and J ends were trimmed by 1 base and 4 bases, with 14 bases remaining between them. The CDR3 nucleotides read TGTGCCAGCAGCTTAGGTATAGGAGCCTTTTACAATGAGCAGTTCTTC. Its protein is CASSLGIGAFYNEQFF. Based on the CDR3 plus reference TRBV11-2 and TRBJ2-1, the full variable domain is EAGVAQSPRYKIIEKRQSVAFWCNPISGHATLYWYQQILGQGPKLLIQFQNNGVVDDSQLPKDRFSAERLKGVDSTLKIQPAKLEDSAVYLCASSLGIGAFYNEQFFGPGTRLTVL.

This chain links TRBV4-1 with TRBJ1-2; unclear D gene. CDR1 is MGHRA, CDR2 YSYEKL, per germline. This CDR3 is 13 amino acids long. The V and J ends lost 1 base and 10 bases respectively, with 13 bases between them. CDR3 amino acids: CASSQGPSGFYTF. CDR3 DNA: TGCGCCAGCAGCCAAGGACCGAGCGGCTTCTACACCTTC.

The genes are TRBV7-6 and TRBJ1-1; 7 bases map to TRBD1. Germline V gives CDR1 SGHVS, CDR2 FNYEAQ. V lost 3 bases to trimming and J lost 4 bases; unmatched junction nucleotides: 17. CDR3 length: 18 residues. CDR3 sequence reads: CASSLRGRGSWGVTEAFF. As DNA, the CDR3 is TGTGCCAGCAGCTTGAGGGGGCGTGGGAGTTGGGGTGTCACTGAAGCTTTCTTT.

The genes are TRBV5-4 and TRBJ2-1, with TRBD2 matching 8 bases. The CDR3 loop spans 15 amino acids. Trimming at V came to 2 bases and at J to 8 bases, leaving 9 bases not matched to a gene. The germline gives CDR1 SGHNT, CDR2 YYREEE (reference sequence). In DNA, the CDR3 is TGTGCCAGCAGCTTTGGCGCGGGAGGTTGGGATGAGCAGTTCTTC. It yields the protein CASSFGAGGWDEQFF.

The chain combines TRBV13 with TRBJ1-2, with TRBD1 identical over 8 bases. There are 12 residues in the CDR3. With 5 bases clipped from V and 8 bases from J, the junction kept 4 bases outside the gene matches. The germline V gene encodes CDR1 PRHDT and CDR2 FYEKMQ (reference sequence). CDR3 amino acids: CASSLRGRGYTF. For the CDR3, the DNA is TGTGCCAGCAGCCTCAGGGGGCGGGGCTACACCTTC.

The sample holds one count of this clone. The chain recombines TRBV6-5 with TRBJ2-4, with 10 bases aligning to TRBD1. The trim removed 6 bases at V and 8 bases at J, leaving 7 bases unmatched. CDR1 is MNHEY, CDR2 SVGAGI, per germline. This CDR3 has 14 amino acids. The CDR3 reads CASSSDRGRDIQYF. The CDR3 DNA sequence: TGTGCCAGCAGCTCCGACAGGGGGCGAGACATTCAGTACTTC.

The J gene is TRBJ2-3, the V gene TRBV4-1, with TRBD2 identical over 16 bases. With V trimmed by 0 bases and J by 3 bases, 9 bases remained unmatched. Germline values: CDR1 MGHRA, CDR2 YSYEKL. This CDR3 has 20 amino acids. The CDR3 coding sequence is TGCGCCAGCAGCCAAGAGGTACAGGGACTAGCGGGAGGGCAAACAGATACGCAGTATTTT. This encodes CASSQEVQGLAGGQTDTQYF.

The gene calls are TRBV6-1 and TRBJ1-1; TRBD1 matches 11 bases. This CDR3 contains 15 residues. V trimming: 7 bases; J trimming: 6 bases; junction bases outside the gene matches: 10. Germline V gene lookup returns CDR1 MNHNS and CDR2 SASEGT. The CDR3 protein is CASNHWTGGLPEAFF. CDR3 DNA sequence: TGTGCCAGCAATCACTGGACAGGGGGCCTCCCTGAAGCTTTCTTT.

The gene calls are TRBV7-9 and TRBJ2-7, with D uncertain. The V gene lost 1 base and the J gene lost 2 bases, with 9 bases spanning the gap. Germline CDR1 reads SEHNR; CDR2 reads FQNEAQ (reference sequence). The CDR3 covers 14 residues. The CDR3 DNA sequence: TGTGCCAGCAGCTTAGGCGCCTCGACCTACGAGCAGTACTTC. Amino acid sequence: CASSLGASTYEQYF.

The chain has TRBV6-6 and TRBJ2-1, with D possibly matching TRBD1 (6 bases). The CDR3 contains 16 residues. The ends were cut back, 4 bases at V and 8 bases at J, with 21 bases in the middle. Germline loops: CDR1 MNHNY, CDR2 SVGAGI (reference sequence). The CDR3 DNA sequence: TGTGCCAGCAGTTCAAGATTACAGGGCACGCGCGATGAGCAGTTCTTC. It codes for CASSSRLQGTRDEQFF.

V is TRBV5-1 and J is TRBJ2-7; weak D call: TRBD1 (6 bases). The CDR3 is 17 residues long. Germline V gene data show CDR1 as SGHRS and CDR2 as YFSETQ. V was pared by 0 bases and J by 4 bases, with 20 bases between. The CDR3 sequence: CASSLAYSGTRGYEQYF. Written as DNA, the CDR3 is TGCGCCAGCAGCTTGGCTTACAGTGGGACAAGGGGATACGAGCAGTACTTC.

This sequence joins TRBV7-9 and TRBJ1-2, with TRBD1 as a possible D gene (5 bases). The CDR3 spans 14 residues. Germline assignment: CDR1 SEHNR and CDR2 FQNEAQ (reference sequence). V lost 5 bases to trimming and J lost 4 bases, with 14 bases between them. The CDR3, as DNA: TGTGCCAGCAGCCCGGACACTACAGGCTATGGCTACACCTTC. It is translated as CASSPDTTGYGYTF.

The rearrangement uses TRBV14 and TRBJ2-7; TRBD2 matches at 8 bases. This CDR3 region has 15 residues. Germline V gene sequence: CDR1 SGHDN, CDR2 FVKESK. V shed 3 bases and J 3 bases; nucleotides not matched to a gene: 7. CDR3 in amino acids: CASSQELAANYEQYF. The CDR3 region has the DNA TGTGCCAGCAGCCAGGAACTAGCGGCAAACTACGAGCAGTACTTC.

This sequence joins TRBV27 and TRBJ1-4; weak D call: TRBD1 (5 bases). V lost 6 bases and J 4 bases, leaving 18 bases between the germline ends. The germline V gene encodes CDR1 MNHEY and CDR2 SMNVEV (reference sequence). This CDR3 is built from 16 residues. CDR3 loop: CASSQLPRAINEKLFF. DNA for the CDR3: TGTGCCAGCAGCCAACTTCCCAGGGCAATTAATGAAAAACTGTTTTTT.

This rearrangement joins TRBV5-5 to TRBJ2-2, with TRBD2 identical over 8 bases. CDR1 SGHKS and CDR2 YYEKEE come from the germline V gene (reference sequence). The CDR3 runs 16 residues. With V trimmed by 3 bases and J by 8 bases, 12 bases remained unmatched. CDR3 in DNA: TGTGCCAGCAGCTCCGGACTAGCTCCCCCCGGAGGGGAGCTGTTTTTT. Residues: CASSSGLAPPGGELFF.

The genes are TRBV5-1 and TRBJ2-4, with 12 nucleotides matching TRBD1. Trimming at V came to 4 bases and at J to 12 bases, leaving 2 bases not matched to a gene. Germline loops: CDR1 SGHRS, CDR2 YFSETQ. The CDR3 is 12 amino acids. The CDR3 DNA is TGCGCCAGCAGCCGGGACAGGGGGCGTCAGTACTTC. Protein: CASSRDRGRQYF. The full variable domain, with the rest looked up from reference TRBV5-1 and TRBJ2-4, is KAGVTQTPRYLIKTRGQQVTLSCSPISGHRSVSWYQQTPGQGLQFLFEYFSETQRNKGNFPGRFSGRQFSNSRSEMNVSTLELGDSALYLCASSRDRGRQYFGAGTRLSVL.

The V gene is TRBV5-6, the J gene TRBJ2-1; 8 bases line up with TRBD2. This CDR3 region has 16 residues. Germline lookup yields CDR1 SGHDT and CDR2 YYEEEE. V was pared by 2 bases and J by 8 bases, with 12 bases of the junction left unmatched. CDR3 in amino acids: CASSLFLLGAGDEQFF. CDR3 in DNA: TGTGCCAGCAGCTTATTTTTACTGGGAGCGGGAGATGAGCAGTTCTTC.